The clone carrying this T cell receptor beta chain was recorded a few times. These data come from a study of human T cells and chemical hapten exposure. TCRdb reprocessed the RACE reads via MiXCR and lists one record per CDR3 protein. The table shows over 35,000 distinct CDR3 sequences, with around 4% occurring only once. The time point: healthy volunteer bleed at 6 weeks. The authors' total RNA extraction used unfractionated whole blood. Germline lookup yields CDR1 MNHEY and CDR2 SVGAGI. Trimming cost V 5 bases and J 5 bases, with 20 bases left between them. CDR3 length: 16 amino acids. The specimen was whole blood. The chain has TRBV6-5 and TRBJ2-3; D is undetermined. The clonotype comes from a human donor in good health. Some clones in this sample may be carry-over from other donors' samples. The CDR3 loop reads CASSRGSQAHKDTQYF. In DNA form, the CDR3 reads TGTGCCAGCAGTCGTGGATCGCAGGCTCACAAAGATACGCAGTATTTT.